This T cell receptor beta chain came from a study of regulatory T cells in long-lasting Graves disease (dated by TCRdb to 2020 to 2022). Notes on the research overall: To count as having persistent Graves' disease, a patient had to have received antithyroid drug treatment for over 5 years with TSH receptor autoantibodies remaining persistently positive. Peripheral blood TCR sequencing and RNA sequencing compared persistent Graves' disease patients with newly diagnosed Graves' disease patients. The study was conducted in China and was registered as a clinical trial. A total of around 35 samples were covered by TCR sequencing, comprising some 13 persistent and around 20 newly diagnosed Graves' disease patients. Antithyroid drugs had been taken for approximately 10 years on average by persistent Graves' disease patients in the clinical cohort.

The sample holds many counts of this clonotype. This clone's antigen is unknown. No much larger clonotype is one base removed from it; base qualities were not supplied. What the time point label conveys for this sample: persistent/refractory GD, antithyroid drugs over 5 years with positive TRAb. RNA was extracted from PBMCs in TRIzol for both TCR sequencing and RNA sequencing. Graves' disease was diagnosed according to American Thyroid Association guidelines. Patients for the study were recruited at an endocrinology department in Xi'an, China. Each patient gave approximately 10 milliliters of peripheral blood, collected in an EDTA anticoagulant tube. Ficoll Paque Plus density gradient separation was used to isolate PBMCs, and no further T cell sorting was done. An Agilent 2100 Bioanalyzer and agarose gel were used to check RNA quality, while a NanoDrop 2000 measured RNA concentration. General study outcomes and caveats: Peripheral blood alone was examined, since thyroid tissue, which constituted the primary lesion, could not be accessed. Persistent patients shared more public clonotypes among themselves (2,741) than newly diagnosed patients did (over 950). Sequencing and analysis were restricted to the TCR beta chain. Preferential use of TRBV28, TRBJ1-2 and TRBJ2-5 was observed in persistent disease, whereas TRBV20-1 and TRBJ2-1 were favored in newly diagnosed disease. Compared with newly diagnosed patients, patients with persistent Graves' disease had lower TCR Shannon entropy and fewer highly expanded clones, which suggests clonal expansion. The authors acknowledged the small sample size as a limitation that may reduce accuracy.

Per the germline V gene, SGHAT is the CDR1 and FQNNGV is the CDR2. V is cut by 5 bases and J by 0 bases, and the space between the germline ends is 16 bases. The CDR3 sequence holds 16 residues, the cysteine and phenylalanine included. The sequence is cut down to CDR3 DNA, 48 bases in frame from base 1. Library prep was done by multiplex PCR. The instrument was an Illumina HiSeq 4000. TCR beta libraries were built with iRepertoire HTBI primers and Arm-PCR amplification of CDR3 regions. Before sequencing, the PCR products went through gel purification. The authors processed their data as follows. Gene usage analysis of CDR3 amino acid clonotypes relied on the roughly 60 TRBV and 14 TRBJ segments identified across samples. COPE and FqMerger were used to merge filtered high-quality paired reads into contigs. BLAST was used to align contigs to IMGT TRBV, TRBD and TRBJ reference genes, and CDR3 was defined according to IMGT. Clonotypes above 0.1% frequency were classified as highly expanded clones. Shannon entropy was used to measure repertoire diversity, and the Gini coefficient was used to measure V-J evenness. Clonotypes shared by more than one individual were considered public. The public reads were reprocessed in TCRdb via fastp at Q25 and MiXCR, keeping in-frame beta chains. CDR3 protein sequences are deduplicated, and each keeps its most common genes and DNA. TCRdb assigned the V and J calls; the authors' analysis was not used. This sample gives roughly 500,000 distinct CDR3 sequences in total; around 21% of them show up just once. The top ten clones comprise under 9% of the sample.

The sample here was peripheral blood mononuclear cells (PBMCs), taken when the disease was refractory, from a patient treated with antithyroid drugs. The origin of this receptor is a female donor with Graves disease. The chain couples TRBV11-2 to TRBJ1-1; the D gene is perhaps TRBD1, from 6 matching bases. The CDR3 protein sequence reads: CASSDGGKSLNTEAFF. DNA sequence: TGTGCCAGCAGCGACGGGGGCAAAAGCCTGAACACTGAAGCTTTCTTT.